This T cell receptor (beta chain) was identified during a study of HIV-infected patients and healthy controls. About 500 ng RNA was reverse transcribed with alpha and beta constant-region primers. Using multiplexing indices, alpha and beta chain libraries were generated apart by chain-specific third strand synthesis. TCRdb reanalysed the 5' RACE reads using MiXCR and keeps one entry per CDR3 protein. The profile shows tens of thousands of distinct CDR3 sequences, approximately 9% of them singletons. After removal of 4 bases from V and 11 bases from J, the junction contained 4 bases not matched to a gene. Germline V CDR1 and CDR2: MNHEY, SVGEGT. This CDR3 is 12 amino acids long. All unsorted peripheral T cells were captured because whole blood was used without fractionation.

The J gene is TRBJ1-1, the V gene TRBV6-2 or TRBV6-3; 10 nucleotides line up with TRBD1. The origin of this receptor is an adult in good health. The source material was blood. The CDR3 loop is CASSWTGGYAFF. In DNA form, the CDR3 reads TGTGCCAGCAGTTGGACAGGGGGTTACGCTTTCTTT.